This TCR beta chain was recorded in a study of blood T cell repertoires in COVID-19 (dated by TCRdb to 2018 to 2020). Turning to the overall study: For ImmuneRACE Cohort 3, a participant was defined as recovered based on two consecutive negative NP/OP PCR tests, clearance by a healthcare professional, or resolution of symptoms. Collaborator samples came from the United States, Italy and Spain and covered acute and convalescent phases of COVID-19. Subjects who had been exposed to COVID-19, were actively infected with it, or had recovered from it provided the deeply sampled blood TCRbeta repertoires that made up the dataset. The sample metadata nearly always contained a de-identified subject ID, COVID-19 status, age in years and sex. The material from the prospective study consisted of cDNA or gDNA derived from T cells, B-cell-depleted T cells, or PBMCs. The samples were drawn from the first 160 participants of the ongoing ImmuneRACE study and from 1,200 or so subjects provided by 6 global collaborators. HLA class I and class II types, where available, came from metadata supplied by the sample provider rather than from assay-based typing. A freely available public database, intended as a resource for researchers studying the immune response to SARS-CoV-2, is where the repertoires were released.

V and J are truncated by 4 bases and 2 bases respectively, leaving an intervening sequence of 15 bases. From a lookup of the germline V gene, CDR1 and CDR2 are SGHRS and YFSETQ. The CDR3 contains 15 residues, cysteine and phenylalanine counted. The retained sequence is limited to the CDR3, 45 bases, with the frame set at the first base. TCRbeta CDR3 regions were amplified from genomic DNA using the immunoSEQ Assay, a bias-controlled multiplex PCR. The authors' pipeline ran thus. Within the assay, amplification of reference gene primers was used to estimate how many nucleated cells each sample contained. To quantify the absolute abundance of each unique TCRbeta CDR3 rearrangement, sequence reads were collapsed and filtered. Productive Simpson clonality was computed per sample as the square root of Simpson's diversity index over productive rearrangements. TCRdb mirrors the immuneACCESS table, restricted to in-frame sequences. Some clones are absent from its copies; in checked studies, under half trace to an unresolved V gene, and the reason for the others is unknown. V, J and clone size are those of that table, while D and trimming were read from the DNA. Present in this sample are some 330,000 clones, about 89% of which were seen just once. Less than 2.5% of the sample comes from the top ten.

In the prospective study, participants were 18 to 89 years old, resided in about two dozen geographic areas of the United States, and were enrolled through a virtual design. Cohort assignment in the prospective study relied on participant-reported clinical history from a screening survey and a study questionnaire. Mobile phlebotomists in the prospective study collected whole blood, serum and a nasopharyngeal or oropharyngeal swab from every participant. Prospective study participants could optionally give additional blood draws and questionnaires over an approximately 2-month period. Before DNA extraction, prospective study blood samples were shipped either frozen or at room temperature. As concerns this clone: The antigen it recognizes is unknown. The input lacks base qualities; no much larger clone sits a single base away.

The research as a whole found: Clinical and demographic metadata were provided uncurated, with the amount varying by source and participant.

The sequence was obtained from a man aged 40-55 years in a cohort exposed to, infected with or recovered from COVID-19 (not recorded which). The sample taken for sequencing was PBMCs or T cells enriched from blood (not recorded which). The chain couples TRBV5-1 to TRBJ2-5, with a weak D call of TRBD2 (6 bases match). The CDR3 protein sequence reads: CASSPLAVSQETQYF. The DNA sequence is as follows: TGCGCCAGCAGCCCATTAGCGGTTTCTCAAGAGACCCAGTACTTC.